A single sample gave rise to the 29 T cell receptor beta chains below, sequenced in a study of T cell responses to AZD1222 COVID-19 vaccine. Data came from immunoSEQ multiplex PCR; TCRdb stores just in-frame clones and leaves some out. The profile shows roughly 150,000 clones, about 94% of them singletons. The starting material was peripheral blood, obtained on day 0 of AZD1222 vaccination. These receptors were taken from an adult in good health.

The chain joins TRBV5-1 to TRBJ1-5; 7 bases match TRBD1. Germline V lookup: CDR1 SGHRS, CDR2 YFSETQ. V was clipped by 0 bases and J by 6 bases; unmatched bases: 3. This CDR3 has 14 amino acids. Written as DNA, the CDR3 is TGCGCCAGCAGCTTGGAGCAGGGGGGTCAGCCCCAGCATTTT. It yields the protein CASSLEQGGQPQHF.

V is TRBV19 and J is TRBJ1-1; TRBD1 agrees at 10 bases. CDR1 LNHDA and CDR2 SQIVND come from the germline V gene (reference sequence). The V segment lost 6 bases and the J segment 11 bases; nucleotides outside the gene matches: 12. CDR3 size: 14 residues. CDR3 region: CASSPSPGTGVAFF. The CDR3 DNA reads TGTGCCAGTAGCCCGAGTCCCGGGACAGGGGTGGCTTTCTTT.

CDR3 amino acids: CASSGDRVGTGELFF. CDR3 in DNA: TGCGCCAGCAGCGGGGACAGGGTTGGCACCGGGGAGCTGTTTTTT. The chain employs TRBV5-1 and TRBJ2-2; 9 bases fit TRBD1. Germline V gene lookup returns CDR1 SGHRS and CDR2 YFSETQ. V trimming: 4 bases; J trimming: 4 bases; junction bases outside the gene matches: 5. This CDR3 is 15 amino acids long.

This clone was observed a few times. CDR3 amino acids: CASSEDTASYEQYF. The CDR3, as DNA: TGTGCCAGCAGTGAGGACACGGCTTCCTACGAGCAGTACTTC. The chain couples TRBV2 to TRBJ2-7; tentatively, D is TRBD1 (5 bases). The CDR3 covers 14 residues. V was clipped by 3 bases and J by 1 base, with 10 bases between them. Germline CDR1 reads SNHLY; CDR2 reads FYNNEI.

This chain uses TRBV5-1 with TRBJ2-7; D is undetermined. Germline V gene data show CDR1 as SGHRS and CDR2 as YFSETQ. The CDR3 is 13 residues long. V was pared by 1 base and J by 0 bases, with 5 bases between. CDR3 DNA sequence: TGCGCCAGCAGCTTGTTGGGCTCCTACGAGCAGTACTTC. This sequence encodes CASSLLGSYEQYF.

The table lists this clone with a count of one. The chain employs TRBV6-5 and TRBJ1-5; 10 bases agree with TRBD1. This CDR3 has 15 amino acids. Germline values: CDR1 MNHEY, CDR2 SVGAGI. V was clipped by 2 bases and J by 3 bases; unmatched bases: 1. The chain's CDR3 is CASSYGTGDNQPQHF. DNA for the CDR3: TGTGCCAGCAGTTACGGGACAGGGGACAATCAGCCCCAGCATTTT.

In this sample, this clone turned up once. J is TRBJ2-7 and V is TRBV27; D possibly corresponds to TRBD2 (7 bases). V gave up 2 bases and J gave up 2 bases, with 10 bases separating them. Germline-derived CDR1 and CDR2 are MNHEY and SMNVEV (reference sequence). This CDR3 has 14 amino acids. CDR3 bases: TGTGCCAGCAGTTTAGGGGGGGCGGCCTACGAGCAGTACTTC. Amino acids: CASSLGGAAYEQYF.

The CDR3 spells CASSRIGVGRGNTIYF. For the CDR3, the DNA is TGTGCCAGCAGCCGGATCGGGGTGGGCAGAGGAAACACCATATATTTT. The rearrangement links TRBV5-5 to TRBJ1-3; D not resolved. The CDR3 has 16 amino acids. Germline V CDR1 and CDR2: SGHKS, YYEKEE (reference sequence). The V gene lost 4 bases and the J gene lost 4 bases, with 18 bases spanning the gap. Supplemented by reference TRBV5-5 and TRBJ1-3, the full variable domain reads DAGVTQSPTHLIKTRGQQVTLRCSPISGHKSVSWYQQVLGQGPQFIFQYYEKEERGRGNFPDRFSARQFPNYSSELNVNALLLGDSALYLCASSRIGVGRGNTIYFGEGSWLTVV.

The chain joins TRBV11-2 to TRBJ2-7; D is possibly TRBD2 (6 bases). Germline loops: CDR1 SGHAT, CDR2 FQNNGV. The CDR3 extends over 16 amino acids. Between the trimmed V and J ends, which lost 0 bases and 4 bases, there was a span of 16 bases. CDR3 amino acids: CASSLDGTLSPYEQYF. CDR3 nucleotide sequence: TGTGCCAGCAGCTTAGATGGGACTTTGAGCCCATACGAGCAGTACTTC. The variable domain in full, with the rest retrieved from reference TRBV11-2 and TRBJ2-7, is EAGVAQSPRYKIIEKRQSVAFWCNPISGHATLYWYQQILGQGPKLLIQFQNNGVVDDSQLPKDRFSAERLKGVDSTLKIQPAKLEDSAVYLCASSLDGTLSPYEQYFGPGTRLTVT.

As DNA, the CDR3 is TGTGCTAGTGGTGCGGATGAGACTGAAGCTTTCTTT. Its protein is CASGADETEAFF. The chain employs TRBV12-5 and TRBJ1-1; D is undetermined. The germline V gene has CDR1 LGHNT and CDR2 FRNRAP. V lost 5 bases, J lost 5 bases, and 9 bases lay in between. CDR3 size: 12 residues.

The rearrangement uses TRBV4-2 and TRBJ1-2; 8 bases line up with TRBD1. Germline V gives CDR1 LGHNA, CDR2 YNFKEQ. The CDR3 length is 14 residues. Unmatched junction bases numbered 3, after V lost 3 bases and J lost 3 bases. In nucleotides, the CDR3 is TGTGCCAGCAGCCACACGACAGGGGACTATGGCTACACCTTC. Residues: CASSHTTGDYGYTF.

V usage is TRBV19 and J usage is TRBJ1-5, with 9 bases fitting TRBD1. The CDR3 sequence is 16 residues long. Trimming removed 0 bases from V and 7 bases from J; junction bases left unmatched: 7. Germline V gene data show CDR1 as LNHDA and CDR2 as SQIVND (reference sequence). CDR3 DNA sequence: TGTGCCAGTAGTATAGATTATGGGACAGGGCAACAGCCCCAGCATTTT. This codes for CASSIDYGTGQQPQHF.

This clone has a single count. The rearrangement links TRBV28 to TRBJ2-7; TRBD1 matches at 7 bases. Trimming cost V 4 bases and J 8 bases; bases outside gene matches: 5. In germline, CDR1 is MDHEN, CDR2 SYDVKM. The CDR3 length is 12 residues. CDR3 DNA sequence: TGTGCCAGCAGTTGGGGACAGACTAAGCAGTACTTC. Translating gives CASSWGQTKQYF.

The chain carries TRBV5-4 and TRBJ2-7; D is tentatively TRBD1 or TRBD2 (6 bases each). This CDR3 has 15 residues. Germline-derived CDR1 and CDR2 are SGHNT and YYREEE (reference sequence). Trimming pared 3 bases from V and 1 base from J, leaving 14 bases between. The CDR3 loop reads CASSSEGGKSYEQYF. CDR3 nucleotides: TGTGCCAGCAGCTCAGAAGGGGGGAAGTCCTACGAGCAGTACTTC.

This chain uses TRBV6-5 with TRBJ1-5; 8 bases fit TRBD1. Germline trimming cut 6 bases from V and 0 bases from J; bases unmatched to any gene: 1. Per germline, CDR1 MNHEY and CDR2 SVGAGI. The CDR3 contains 14 residues. CDR3 DNA sequence: TGTGCCAGCAGGACAGGGGATAGCAATCAGCCCCAGCATTTT. It translates to CASRTGDSNQPQHF.

This clone was seen only once. The rearrangement links TRBV15 to TRBJ1-2, with 9 nucleotides matching TRBD1. Unmatched junction bases numbered 8, after V lost 5 bases and J lost 4 bases. CDR1 LNHNV and CDR2 YYDKDF come from the germline V gene (reference sequence). CDR3 size: 15 residues. The CDR3 region is CATSVPGQGIYGYTF. Written as DNA, the CDR3 is TGTGCCACCAGCGTCCCGGGACAGGGTATCTATGGCTACACCTTC. Complete variable domain (other parts from reference TRBV15 and TRBJ1-2): DAMVIQNPRYQVTQFGKPVTLSCSQTLNHNVMYWYQQKSSQAPKLLFHYYDKDFNNEADTPDNFQSRRPNTSFCFLDIRSPGLGDTAMYLCATSVPGQGIYGYTFGSGTRLTVV.

V and J are TRBV29-1 and TRBJ2-3, with D perhaps TRBD1 (5 bases). The CDR3 loop spans 12 amino acids. Trimming removed 7 bases at V and 3 bases at J, with 11 bases between. CDR1 SQVTM and CDR2 ANQGSEA come from the germline V gene. CDR3 sequence: CSARKGTDTQYF. The CDR3 DNA reads as TGCAGCGCTCGTAAGGGGACAGATACGCAGTATTTT.

Written as DNA, the CDR3 is TGTGCCAGTAGTAATTTTTTCGGGACTACGCTCTACGAGCAGTACTTC. Protein product: CASSNFFGTTLYEQYF. This chain joins TRBV19 and TRBJ2-7; 7 bases agree with TRBD2. The CDR3 length is 16 residues. The J segment lost 3 bases and the V segment lost 4 bases, leaving 12 bases of the junction unmatched. The V gene's germline CDR1 is LNHDA and CDR2 SQIVND (reference sequence).

CDR3 residues: CATSSGKGDTQYF. The CDR3 DNA is TGTGCCACCAGCAGTGGTAAGGGAGATACGCAGTATTTT. The chain uses TRBV15 and TRBJ2-3, with unresolved D. Looked up from germline, CDR1 is LNHNV and CDR2 is YYDKDF (reference sequence). Trimming pared 3 bases from V and 5 bases from J, leaving 9 bases between. CDR3 length: 13 amino acids. Full variable domain (missing parts from reference TRBV15 and TRBJ2-3): DAMVIQNPRYQVTQFGKPVTLSCSQTLNHNVMYWYQQKSSQAPKLLFHYYDKDFNNEADTPDNFQSRRPNTSFCFLDIRSPGLGDTAMYLCATSSGKGDTQYFGPGTRLTVL.

The chain uses TRBV4-1 and TRBJ1-6; no clear D gene. V lost 1 base to trimming and J lost 6 bases, with 13 bases between them. This CDR3 has 16 amino acids. CDR1 and CDR2 from the germline V gene are MGHRA and YSYEKL. The CDR3 sequence is CASSQARSSINSPLHF. The CDR3 DNA follows: TGCGCCAGCAGCCAAGCTCGATCCTCCATTAATTCACCCCTCCACTTT.

The V gene is TRBV28, the J gene TRBJ1-2, with 7 bases that match TRBD1. The germline CDR1 and CDR2 sequences are MDHEN and SYDVKM. The CDR3 consists of 15 residues. V lost 3 bases to trimming and J lost 8 bases; unmatched junction nucleotides: 12. This CDR3 is CASSLDRTGSSGYTF. The CDR3 DNA reads as TGTGCCAGCAGTTTGGACCGGACAGGCTCTTCCGGCTACACCTTC.

The chain combines TRBV11-2 with TRBJ1-4; 7 bases line up with TRBD1. V was pared by 5 bases and J by 4 bases, with 7 bases of the junction left unmatched. Germline V gene data show CDR1 as SGHAT and CDR2 as FQNNGV. The CDR3 runs 15 residues. CDR3 in amino acids: CASSDPGGFNEKLFF. The CDR3 nucleotides read TGTGCCAGCAGCGACCCAGGGGGGTTTAATGAAAAACTGTTTTTT.

This clone was counted once. Other DNA sequences in the same sample also yield this CDR3. J is TRBJ1-3 and V is TRBV30, with D possibly being TRBD1 (5 bases). The CDR3 is 14 residues long. The V end lost 0 bases, the J end lost 2 bases, and 8 bases lay between the germline ends. Germline CDR1 GTSNPN, CDR2 SVGIG (reference sequence). The CDR3 coding sequence is TGTGCCTGGAGTGTTGGGGGACCTGGAAACACCATATATTTT. Its translation is CAWSVGGPGNTIYF.

The chain links TRBV6-5 to TRBJ1-2, with D possibly being TRBD1 (6 bases). CDR1 is MNHEY and CDR2 is SVGAGI in the germline V gene. V was trimmed by 2 bases and J by 8 bases, leaving 15 bases between them. The CDR3 length is 14 residues. As DNA, the CDR3 is TGTGCCAGCAGTTACGACCGGGACATAGGGGGCTACACCTTC. Its translation is CASSYDRDIGGYTF.

The chain is built from TRBV7-8 and TRBJ2-1; the D call may be TRBD1 or TRBD2 (5 bases each). Germline CDR1 is SGHVS and CDR2 is FQNEAQ. The V and J ends lost 3 bases and 5 bases respectively, with 8 bases between them. This CDR3 has 13 amino acids. In nucleotides, the CDR3 is TGTGCCAGCAGCTTGGGACGGAACAATGAGCAGTTCTTC. Encoded protein: CASSLGRNNEQFF. The whole variable domain, filled in from reference TRBV7-8 and TRBJ2-1, reads GAGVSQSPRYKVAKRGQDVALRCDPISGHVSLFWYQQALGQGPEFLTYFQNEAQLDKSGLPSDRFFAERPEGSVSTLKIQRTQQEDSAVYLCASSLGRNNEQFFGPGTRLTVL.

The chain recombines TRBV7-2 with TRBJ2-7; D unclear. The germline V gene encodes CDR1 SGHTA and CDR2 FQGNSA. V was pared by 1 base and J by 0 bases, with 7 bases between. The CDR3 contains 14 residues. The DNA of the CDR3 is TGTGCCAGCAGCTTAGGGCCCAGCTCCTACGAGCAGTACTTC. Protein sequence: CASSLGPSSYEQYF. The variable domain in full, completed from reference TRBV7-2 and TRBJ2-7, reads GAGVSQSPSNKVTEKGKDVELRCDPISGHTALYWYRQSLGQGLEFLIYFQGNSAPDKSGLPSDRFSAERTGGSVSTLTIQRTQQEDSAVYLCASSLGPSSYEQYFGPGTRLTVT.

The chain joins TRBV12-3 or TRBV12-4 to TRBJ2-3; D is undetermined. V lost 3 bases to trimming and J lost 2 bases, with 6 bases between them. The CDR3 is 13 amino acids. CDR3 DNA: TGTGCCAGCAGTTTGTTCCTCACAGATACGCAGTATTTT. Protein: CASSLFLTDTQYF.

The V call is TRBV7-6, the J call TRBJ2-6, with a tentative D call TRBD2 (5 bases). The CDR3 spans 15 residues. Trimming stripped 7 bases from V and 1 base from J, with 11 bases between. In germline, CDR1 is SGHVS, CDR2 FNYEAQ. CDR3 coding DNA: TGTGCCAGCACACCGGGCGGGTCTGGGGCCAACGTCCTGACTTTC. Translation: CASTPGGSGANVLTF.

This clone occurred a few times. The J gene is TRBJ1-2, the V gene TRBV19; no reliable D call. Trimming removed 7 bases from V and 4 bases from J, with 25 bases in between. The germline V gene encodes CDR1 LNHDA and CDR2 SQIVND (reference sequence). CDR3 length equals 17 residues. In DNA form, the CDR3 reads TGTGCCAGTATGGGAAGGGAGACATCCAGTACCCTCTATGGCTACACCTTC. This gives the protein CASMGRETSSTLYGYTF.